Each of the 30 T cell receptor beta chains below was sequenced from the same sample in a study of blood T cells in healthy people across ages. With a J-beta primer mix and a sample-barcoded 5' primer, a second PCR ran about 7 to 11 cycles. TCRdb re-analysed the 5' RACE reads in MiXCR, keeping a single row per CDR3 protein. The data show some 900,000 distinct CDR3 sequences, around 48% seen once. What was sequenced was blood. These receptor sequences come from a man aged 30 to 39 in good health.

This clonotype was seen a few times. V usage is TRBV5-1 and J usage is TRBJ1-2; TRBD1 matches at 7 bases. This CDR3 spans 14 amino acids. V trimming: 6 bases; J trimming: 4 bases; junction bases outside the gene matches: 9. CDR1 and CDR2 (germline): SGHRS, YFSETQ. In DNA, the CDR3 is TGCGCCAGCACCGAGAGACAGGGAACCTATGGCTACACCTTC. Amino acids: CASTERQGTYGYTF. Variable domain in full (rest from reference TRBV5-1 and TRBJ1-2): KAGVTQTPRYLIKTRGQQVTLSCSPISGHRSVSWYQQTPGQGLQFLFEYFSETQRNKGNFPGRFSGRQFSNSRSEMNVSTLELGDSALYLCASTERQGTYGYTFGSGTRLTVV.

Note on this clonotype: With a much larger clone just one base away, this may be a read error. The chain links TRBV20-1 to TRBJ1-6; the match to TRBD1 covers 7 bases. CDR3 length: 13 amino acids. Germline loops: CDR1 DFQATT, CDR2 SNEGSKA (reference sequence). CDR3 DNA: TGCAATGCCCACCGGGACAGCAATTCACCCCTCCACTTT. Translated: CNAHRDSNSPLHF.

This rearrangement joins TRBV6-5 to TRBJ2-7; 7 nucleotides align to TRBD1. Looked up from germline, CDR1 is MNHEY and CDR2 is SVGAGI. This CDR3 is 14 amino acids long. Trimming removed 4 bases from V and 4 bases from J; junction bases left unmatched: 7. CDR3 coding DNA: TGTGCCAGCAGTTCTCAGGGACAGCTGTACGAGCAGTACTTC. This codes for CASSSQGQLYEQYF.

This clonotype has more than one count but fewer than ten. V gene TRBV6-2 or TRBV6-3 combines with J gene TRBJ2-7; no firm D call. Looked up from germline, CDR1 is MNHEY and CDR2 is SVGEGT. The CDR3 is made up of 12 amino acids. V was clipped by 6 bases and J by 0 bases, with 6 bases between them. In DNA, the CDR3 is TGTGCCAGCAGCACATACTCCTACGAGCAGTACTTC. Translating it yields CASSTYSYEQYF.

J is TRBJ2-3 and V is TRBV7-9; 8 nucleotides agree with TRBD1. Germline lookup yields CDR1 SEHNR and CDR2 FQNEAQ (reference sequence). Trimming took 5 bases from V and 0 from J; bases not matched to a gene: 16. The CDR3 runs to 19 residues. The CDR3 DNA sequence: TGTGCCAGCAGCCTTCGACAGGGGCCAGGGTTCTCTAGCACAGATACGCAGTATTTT. Protein product: CASSLRQGPGFSSTDTQYF.

The chain combines TRBV25-1 with TRBJ2-2, with 7 positions matching TRBD2. The junction had 3 bases not matched to a gene; V was cut back by 4 bases and J by 4 bases. The CDR3 is 14 amino acids. Germline loops: CDR1 MGHDK, CDR2 SYGVNS. The CDR3 nucleotides read TGTGCCAGCAGTGCTTCGGGGGGCACCGGGGAGCTGTTTTTT. As protein: CASSASGGTGELFF.

The sample holds many counts of this clonotype. This sequence joins TRBV29-1 and TRBJ2-1; tentatively, D is TRBD1 or TRBD2 (5 bases each). The CDR3 has 13 residues. Per the germline V gene, CDR1 is SQVTM and CDR2 is ANQGSEA. Trimming stripped 3 bases from V and 0 bases from J, with 6 bases between. As DNA, the CDR3 is TGCAGCGTTGAGGGGGTCTCCTACAATGAGCAGTTCTTC. Amino acids: CSVEGVSYNEQFF.

The chain couples TRBV4-3 to TRBJ1-2; TRBD1 agrees at 9 bases. V lost 3 bases to trimming and J lost 6 bases; unmatched junction nucleotides: 5. The V gene's germline CDR1 is LGHNA and CDR2 YSLEER. This CDR3 is 14 amino acids long. CDR3 sequence: CASSHGDRVNGYTF. CDR3 in DNA: TGCGCCAGCAGCCACGGGGACAGGGTAAATGGCTACACCTTC.

V is TRBV12-3 or TRBV12-4 and J is TRBJ1-2, with TRBD1 matching 8 bases. V dropped 4 bases and J dropped 6; count of bases not matched to a gene: 7. The CDR3 is 14 residues long. CDR3 protein: CASSYPTGADGYTF. DNA of the CDR3: TGTGCCAGCAGTTACCCGACAGGGGCGGATGGCTACACCTTC.

The rearrangement uses TRBV12-3 or TRBV12-4 and TRBJ1-4; D is perhaps TRBD1 (6 bases). This CDR3 is built from 12 residues. V gave up 9 bases and J gave up 8 bases, with 13 bases separating them. CDR3 amino acids: CAREGGREKLFF. CDR3 bases: TGTGCCAGAGAGGGGGGGCGCGAAAAACTGTTTTTT.

V usage is TRBV20-1 and J usage is TRBJ2-1, with D perhaps TRBD2 (7 bases). Germline V gene sequence: CDR1 DFQATT, CDR2 SNEGSKA (reference sequence). With 3 bases removed from V and 10 bases from J, the gap between germline ends came to 22 bases. CDR3 length equals 15 residues. This CDR3 reads CSARPPGGGHQEQFF. The CDR3 DNA follows: TGCAGTGCTAGGCCCCCCGGCGGGGGCCATCAAGAGCAGTTCTTC.

The sample holds a few counts of this clonotype. V is TRBV5-1 and J is TRBJ2-1, with 8 bases matching TRBD1. The ends lost 0 bases at V and 7 bases at J; junction bases unmatched: 6. Germline V lookup: CDR1 SGHRS, CDR2 YFSETQ. The CDR3 is 15 amino acids. The CDR3 DNA reads TGCGCCAGCAGCTTGGGGGGGGACAGGACGAATGAGCAGTTCTTC. Amino acid sequence: CASSLGGDRTNEQFF. The full variable domain, in which reference TRBV5-1 and TRBJ2-1 provide the parts outside the CDR3, is KAGVTQTPRYLIKTRGQQVTLSCSPISGHRSVSWYQQTPGQGLQFLFEYFSETQRNKGNFPGRFSGRQFSNSRSEMNVSTLELGDSALYLCASSLGGDRTNEQFFGPGTRLTVL.

The table lists this clonotype with a count of one. The V and J genes are TRBV7-2 and TRBJ2-5; D possibly corresponds to TRBD1 (5 bases). CDR1 and CDR2 from the germline V gene are SGHTA and FQGNSA. The CDR3 contains 13 residues. Trimming cost V 4 bases and J 5 bases, with 11 bases left between them. CDR3 DNA: TGTGCCAGCAGCTCGTCGAACAGGGAGACCCAGTACTTC. This gives the protein CASSSSNRETQYF.

The chain carries TRBV10-3 and TRBJ2-3; TRBD1 is a possible D gene (5 bases). Germline V CDR1 and CDR2: ENHRY, SYGVKD. Trimming cost V 0 bases and J 2 bases, with 12 bases left between them. The CDR3 is 16 amino acids. CDR3 residues: CAISESKGLLTDTQYF. In DNA, the CDR3 is TGTGCCATCAGTGAGTCAAAGGGGTTACTCACAGATACGCAGTATTTT.

On this clonotype itself: This may come from a read error, since a much larger clone is one base off. The chain links TRBV12-3 or TRBV12-4 to TRBJ2-3; D gene uncertain. CDR3 length equals 15 residues. Trimming removed 4 bases from V and 4 bases from J, with 15 bases in between. CDR3 protein: CASSSHRLYADTQYF. CDR3 DNA sequence: TGTGCCAGCAGTTCGCACAGACTCTACGCAGATACGCAGTATTTT.

As regards this clonotype: Given a much more abundant clone one base away, this may be a read error. This rearrangement joins TRBV15 to TRBJ2-1; TRBD1 agrees at 9 bases. The CDR3 has 15 amino acids. Germline V CDR1 and CDR2: LNHNV, YYDKDF (reference sequence). Trimming at V came to 6 bases and at J to 5 bases, leaving 8 bases not matched to a gene. The CDR3 spells CATSKDRGTHNEQFF. Here the CDR3 DNA reads TGTGCCACCAGTAAAGACAGGGGGACCCACAATGAGCAGTTCTTC. The full variable domain, its missing parts supplied by reference TRBV15 and TRBJ2-1, is DAMVIQNPRYQVTQFGKPVTLSCSQTLNHNVMYWYQQKSSQAPKLLFHYYDKDFNNEADTPDNFQSRRPNTSFCFLDIRSPGLGDTAMYLCATSKDRGTHNEQFFGPGTRLTVL.

The chain has TRBV27 and TRBJ2-4; 8 bases fit TRBD1. The better agreement between TRBJ2-5 and the DNA end casts doubt on the J call. This CDR3 has 14 amino acids. Germline CDR1 reads MNHEY; CDR2 reads SMNVEV (reference sequence). The CDR3 region has the DNA TGTGCCAGCAGTTCCCCAGGGGGCCCAGAGACCCAGTACTTC. This encodes CASSSPGGPETQYF.

This chain links TRBV11-2 with TRBJ1-1; 8 bases align to TRBD1. Trimming took 5 bases from V and 10 from J; bases not matched to a gene: 12. The CDR3 sequence is 14 residues long. CDR1 is SGHAT and CDR2 is FQNNGV in the germline V gene. As DNA, the CDR3 is TGTGCCAGCAGCCTATGGGACAGGCAGGGGGGAGCTTTCTTT. Translating gives CASSLWDRQGGAFF.

The chain carries TRBV2 and TRBJ1-5, with 8 bases lining up with TRBD1. CDR3 length equals 14 residues. After removal of 8 bases from V and 6 bases from J, the junction contained 9 bases not matched to a gene. Germline V lookup: CDR1 SNHLY, CDR2 FYNNEI. The CDR3 region has the DNA TGTGCCAGCGGGAAGGACAGGGCGCCTCAGCCCCAGCATTTT. It is translated as CASGKDRAPQPQHF.

There are a few counts of this clonotype. J is TRBJ1-2 and V is TRBV20-1; possibly TRBD1 for D (6 bases). Trimming shortened V by 0 bases and J by 9 bases, and 14 bases separated the two germline ends. The CDR3 covers 13 residues. Germline CDR1 reads DFQATT; CDR2 reads SNEGSKA (reference sequence). The CDR3 region is CSAREGGGGSYTF. CDR3 nucleotide sequence: TGCAGTGCTAGAGAGGGAGGGGGAGGTAGCTACACCTTC.

In this sample, this clonotype turned up a few times. The chain links TRBV5-1 to TRBJ2-3; D perhaps matches TRBD2 (5 bases). V was pared by 4 bases and J by 5 bases, with 14 bases between. This CDR3 spans 14 amino acids. CDR1 and CDR2 from the germline V gene are SGHRS and YFSETQ. CDR3 in DNA: TGCGCCAGCAGCCAAGGAGCTGGGAGAGATACGCAGTATTTT. It encodes CASSQGAGRDTQYF.

The CDR3 protein is CASRPGTGNQPQHF. The CDR3 bases are TGCGCCAGCAGACCCGGGACAGGCAATCAGCCCCAGCATTTT. This chain joins TRBV5-1 and TRBJ1-5; 7 nucleotides agree with TRBD1. With V trimmed by 5 bases and J by 2 bases, 4 bases remained unmatched. The CDR3 runs 14 residues. Germline V gene lookup returns CDR1 SGHRS and CDR2 YFSETQ.

This clonotype has ten or more counts. The chain has TRBV4-1 and TRBJ2-7; D gene uncertain. The germline V gene encodes CDR1 MGHRA and CDR2 YSYEKL. The CDR3 contains 15 residues. Trimming took off 0 bases at V and 0 bases at J, with 9 bases between the two ends. CDR3: CASSQESRSSYEQYF. In nucleotides, the CDR3 is TGCGCCAGCAGCCAAGAAAGTAGGAGCTCCTACGAGCAGTACTTC.

The chain carries TRBV5-6 and TRBJ1-1; 9 positions match TRBD1. The CDR3 has 14 residues. The junction had 5 bases not matched to a gene; V was cut back by 5 bases and J by 3 bases. Germline V gene data show CDR1 as SGHDT and CDR2 as YYEEEE. The CDR3 here is CASRWDREDTEAFF. The CDR3 nucleotides read TGTGCCAGCAGATGGGACAGGGAGGACACTGAAGCTTTCTTT.

For this clonotype: The junction departs from the called germline gene at one end, perhaps through a read error. This chain connects TRBV15 to TRBJ1-2, with D possibly being TRBD1 (5 bases). Germline CDR1 reads LNHNV; CDR2 reads YYDKDF (reference sequence). This CDR3 is 14 amino acids long. CDR3 region: CVTSRGAGVYGYTF. CDR3 in DNA: TGTGTCACCAGCAGAGGGGCCGGGGTCTATGGCTACACCTTC.

DNA for the CDR3: TGTGCCAGCGTCACAGGGGATTTGAACACTGAAGCTTTCTTT. Amino acids: CASVTGDLNTEAFF. This chain connects TRBV2 to TRBJ1-1; 7 bases are a match to TRBD1. This CDR3 region has 14 residues. With V trimmed by 8 bases and J by 0 bases, 6 bases remained unmatched. Germline CDR1 and CDR2: SNHLY and FYNNEI. The variable domain in full, completed from reference TRBV2 and TRBJ1-1, reads EPEVTQTPSHQVTQMGQEVILRCVPISNHLYFYWYRQILGQKVEFLVSFYNNEISEKSEIFDDQFSVERPDGSNFTLKIRSTKLEDSAMYFCASVTGDLNTEAFFGQGTRLTVV.

This clonotype has a handful of counts. The V gene is TRBV9, the J gene TRBJ2-3, with D perhaps matching TRBD2 (6 bases). The CDR3 runs 15 residues. Germline CDR1 and CDR2: SGDLS and YYNGEE. V lost 0 bases to trimming and J lost 0 bases, with 8 bases between them. The CDR3 loop reads CASSVGRGSTDTQYF. CDR3 in DNA: TGTGCCAGCAGCGTAGGGCGGGGTAGCACAGATACGCAGTATTTT. The full variable domain, with the rest looked up from reference TRBV9 and TRBJ2-3, is DSGVTQTPKHLITATGQRVTLRCSPRSGDLSVYWYQQSLDQGLQFLIQYYNGEERAKGNILERFSAQQFPDLHSELNLSSLELGDSALYFCASSVGRGSTDTQYFGPGTRLTVL.

The chain links TRBV7-8 to TRBJ2-3; 11 bases fit TRBD1. The CDR3 consists of 18 residues. CDR1 SGHVS and CDR2 FQNEAQ come from the germline V gene. Trimming cost V 0 bases and J 3 bases; bases outside gene matches: 8. CDR3 bases: TGTGCCAGCAGCTTAGCGCTTCGGGACAGGGGGTTTACAGATACGCAGTATTTT. Translated, it gives CASSLALRDRGFTDTQYF.

The J gene is TRBJ1-4, the V gene TRBV7-9, with a weak D call TRBD1 (6 bases). There are 15 residues in the CDR3. Trimming stripped 1 base from V and 10 bases from J, with 16 bases between. Germline loops: CDR1 SEHNR, CDR2 FQNEAQ (reference sequence). In DNA form, the CDR3 reads TGTGCCAGCAGCTTAGGGAGCGTCGTAGGGGGAAAACTGTTTTTT. Amino acid sequence: CASSLGSVVGGKLFF.

This chain joins TRBV4-3 and TRBJ1-3; no clear D gene. The CDR3 is 16 amino acids. The V end lost 0 bases, the J end lost 7 bases, and 16 bases lay between the germline ends. Germline CDR1 LGHNA, CDR2 YSLEER. The CDR3 here is CASSQDLPGSGNTIYF. CDR3 sequence (DNA): TGCGCCAGCAGCCAAGATCTCCCGGGGTCGGGGAACACCATATATTTT.